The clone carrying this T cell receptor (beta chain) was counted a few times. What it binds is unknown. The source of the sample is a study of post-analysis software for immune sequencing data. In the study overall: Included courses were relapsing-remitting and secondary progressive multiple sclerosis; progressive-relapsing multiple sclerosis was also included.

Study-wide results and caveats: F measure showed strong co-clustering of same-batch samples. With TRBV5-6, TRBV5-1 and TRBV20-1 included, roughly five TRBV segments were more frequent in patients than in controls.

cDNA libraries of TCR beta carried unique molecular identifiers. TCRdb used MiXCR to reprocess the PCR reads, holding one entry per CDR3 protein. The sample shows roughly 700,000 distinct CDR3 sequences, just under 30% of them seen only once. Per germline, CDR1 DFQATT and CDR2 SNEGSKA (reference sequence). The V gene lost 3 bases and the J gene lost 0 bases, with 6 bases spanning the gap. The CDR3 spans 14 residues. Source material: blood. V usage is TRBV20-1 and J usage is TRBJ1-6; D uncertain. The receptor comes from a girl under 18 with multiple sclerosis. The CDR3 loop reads CSASRSSYNSPLHF. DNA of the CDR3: TGCAGTGCTAGTCGGAGCTCCTATAATTCACCCCTCCACTTT.